The clone carrying this T cell receptor beta chain has just one count. This entry comes from a study of blood T cell repertoires in COVID-19. For the study at large: PBMCs, B-cell-depleted T cells, or T cells provided the cDNA or gDNA that made up the material.

As originally analysed: It was from reference gene primer amplification that nucleated cell counts were estimated. TCRdb keeps only in-frame clones here, not all; method: immunoSEQ multiplex PCR. V, J and clone size were drawn from that table, and D and trimming were deduced from the DNA. Among roughly 410,000 clones listed, 89% were seen once. Trimming took 8 bases from V and 3 from J, leaving 17 bases between them. This CDR3 has 15 amino acids. Germline V CDR1 and CDR2: LNHDA, SQIVND (reference sequence). The chain joins TRBV19 to TRBJ1-3, with D maybe TRBD1 (6 bases). Specimen: peripheral blood. The receptor was derived from a woman between 35 and 50 years old with COVID-19, enrolled during active disease. CDR3 protein: CASARGGAGGNTIYF. The CDR3, as DNA: TGTGCCAGTGCCCGTGGGGGGGCAGGTGGAAACACCATATATTTT. Supplemented by reference TRBV19 and TRBJ1-3, the full variable domain reads DGGITQSPKYLFRKEGQNVTLSCEQNLNHDAMYWYRQDPGQGLRLIYYSQIVNDFQKGDIAEGYSVSREKKESFPLTVTSAQKNPTAFYLCASARGGAGGNTIYFGEGSWLTVV.